Presented here are 13 T cell receptor beta chains from one specimen sequenced in a study of CD8+ T cells in alopecia areata. After isolation, RNA underwent reverse transcription to generate cDNA as the sequencing template. Assay: immunoSEQ multiplex PCR; the TCRdb copy retains only in-frame clones and omits some. This table has roughly 120,000 clones, roughly 55% appearing once. Treatment defined: oral pan-JAK inhibitor, 5-10 mg twice daily. The source material was CD8+ T cells sorted from blood, sampled at week 24, from a patient treated with tofacitinib. These receptors all stem from a human donor with alopecia areata.

V is TRBV14 and J is TRBJ2-7; weak D call: TRBD1 (6 bases). The V end lost 3 bases, the J end lost 2 bases, and 8 bases lay between the germline ends. Germline lookup yields CDR1 SGHDN and CDR2 FVKESK. The CDR3 has 13 residues. The CDR3 sequence is CASSHWTAYEQYF. CDR3 nucleotide sequence: TGTGCCAGCAGCCACTGGACAGCCTACGAGCAGTACTTC. Full variable domain (missing parts from reference TRBV14 and TRBJ2-7): EAGVTQFPSHSVIEKGQTVTLRCDPISGHDNLYWYRRVMGKEIKFLLHFVKESKQDESGMPNNRFLAERTGGTYSTLKVQPAELEDSGVYFCASSHWTAYEQYFGPGTRLTVT.

Only a few counts were recorded for this clone. This sequence joins TRBV10-3 and TRBJ1-1; D gene unclear. CDR1 ENHRY and CDR2 SYGVKD come from the germline V gene. This CDR3 region has 11 residues. V was clipped by 10 bases and J by 2 bases, with 8 bases between them. The CDR3 protein is CATRHNTEAFF. For the CDR3, the DNA is TGTGCCACCAGACACAACACTGAAGCTTTCTTT.

This chain connects TRBV13 to TRBJ1-1, with D tentatively TRBD1 (5 bases). The length of the CDR3 is 14 residues. Germline CDR1 PRHDT, CDR2 FYEKMQ (reference sequence). Trimming took off 3 bases at V and 7 bases at J, with 15 bases between the two ends. The CDR3 sequence: CASSFQVGGNEAFF. The CDR3 coding sequence is TGTGCCAGCAGCTTCCAGGTGGGGGGGAATGAAGCTTTCTTT. The variable domain in full, completed from reference TRBV13 and TRBJ1-1, reads AAGVIQSPRHLIKEKRETATLKCYPIPRHDTVYWYQQGPGQDPQFLISFYEKMQSDKGSIPDRFSAQQFSDYHSELNMSSLELGDSALYFCASSFQVGGNEAFFGQGTRLTVV.

With regard to this clone: In the same sample, other DNA sequences code for this CDR3. J is TRBJ2-3 and V is TRBV6-4; perhaps TRBD2 as D (7 bases). Trimming pared 2 bases from V and 0 bases from J, leaving 9 bases between. Germline CDR1 is MRHNA and CDR2 is SNTAGT. The CDR3 extends over 15 amino acids. The CDR3, as DNA: TGTGCCAGCAGTGACGGGGGGGCCAGCACAGATACGCAGTATTTT. This gives the protein CASSDGGASTDTQYF.

This clone was seen more than once but under ten times. The chain uses TRBV9 and TRBJ2-1; D is tentatively TRBD1 or TRBD2 (5 bases each). Trimming removed 0 bases from V and 8 bases from J, with 15 bases in between. Per germline, CDR1 SGDLS and CDR2 YYNGEE. The CDR3 extends over 15 amino acids. The CDR3 sequence is CASSVVAGRADEQFF. In DNA form, the CDR3 reads TGTGCCAGCAGCGTAGTGGCAGGGCGGGCGGATGAGCAGTTCTTC.

The chain recombines TRBV7-9 with TRBJ2-3; possibly TRBD2 for D (6 bases). The CDR3 runs 16 residues. Germline V gene data show CDR1 as SEHNR and CDR2 as FQNEAQ (reference sequence). The ends were cut back, 5 bases at V and 0 bases at J, with 15 bases in the middle. As DNA, the CDR3 is TGTGCCAGCAGCATGGAGACTAGTGCTAGCACAGATACGCAGTATTTT. The encoded protein is CASSMETSASTDTQYF.

In its sample, this clone was seen a few times. The chain employs TRBV6-5 and TRBJ2-5, with D perhaps TRBD1 (6 bases). This CDR3 contains 16 residues. The germline gives CDR1 MNHEY, CDR2 SVGAGI. V was shortened by 0 bases and J by 2 bases, with 13 bases between the two germline ends. The CDR3: CASSYSPTGNQETQYF. CDR3 coding DNA: TGTGCCAGCAGTTACTCACCCACAGGGAATCAAGAGACCCAGTACTTC.

This clone was recorded a few times. The chain combines TRBV30 with TRBJ1-1; no firm D call. V was shortened by 0 bases and J by 7 bases, with 6 bases between the two germline ends. Germline V gives CDR1 GTSNPN, CDR2 SVGIG (reference sequence). CDR3 length: 11 amino acids. The CDR3 sequence is CAWSVTGEAFF. CDR3 nucleotides: TGTGCCTGGAGTGTAACGGGTGAAGCTTTCTTT.

This sequence joins TRBV25-1 and TRBJ1-5; D possibly corresponds to TRBD1 (6 bases). CDR3 length equals 16 residues. Trimming left V 2 bases short and J 3 bases short, with 14 bases between. Germline CDR1 reads MGHDK; CDR2 reads SYGVNS. The CDR3 sequence is CASSEETGEANQPQHF. CDR3 nucleotides: TGTGCCAGCAGTGAAGAGACAGGCGAGGCCAATCAGCCCCAGCATTTT.

This chain links TRBV4-2 with TRBJ2-1, with TRBD2 identical over 11 bases. This CDR3 is built from 15 residues. Trimming removed 4 bases from V and 6 bases from J; junction bases left unmatched: 5. Germline V CDR1 and CDR2: LGHNA, YNFKEQ. The chain's CDR3 is CASSLTSGGLNEQFF. CDR3 nucleotide sequence: TGTGCCAGCAGCCTTACTAGCGGGGGCCTCAATGAGCAGTTCTTC.

This clone was counted a few times. The chain is built from TRBV29-1 and TRBJ2-5, with unresolved D. Trimming left V 2 bases short and J 0 bases short, with 7 bases between. The CDR3 totals 13 residues. In germline, CDR1 is SQVTM, CDR2 ANQGSEA. The CDR3 is CSVESKDQETQYF. The CDR3 DNA reads as TGCAGCGTTGAATCCAAGGACCAAGAGACCCAGTACTTC.

This clone appeared a single time. This rearrangement joins TRBV25-1 to TRBJ1-5; D uncertain. The CDR3 sequence is 13 residues long. Trimming left V 1 base short and J 6 bases short, with 7 bases between. From germline, CDR1 is MGHDK and CDR2 SYGVNS. For the CDR3, the DNA is TGTGCCAGCAGTGAATTTCGCGGTCAGCCCCAGCATTTT. This gives the protein CASSEFRGQPQHF.

The CDR3 loop is CASSQLQGINNEQFF. The CDR3 DNA follows: TGCGCCAGCAGCCAACTACAGGGGATTAACAATGAGCAGTTCTTC. The genes are TRBV4-1 and TRBJ2-1; 7 positions match TRBD1. J gave up 5 bases and V 2 bases, and 6 bases lay outside the gene matches. Looked up from germline, CDR1 is MGHRA and CDR2 is YSYEKL. The CDR3 consists of 15 residues.